Listed below are T cell receptor beta chains from one sample, sequenced in a study of a mutant IDH1 vaccine in newly diagnosed glioma. The data were produced by immunoSEQ multiplex PCR, yet TCRdb's version contains in-frame clones alone and is incomplete. This sample carries roughly 74,000 clones, roughly 85% of them seen once, and the ten largest clones take 2.2%. No antigen has been identified for these receptors. The material was PBMCs, obtained from a glioma patient whose treatment included an IDH1 peptide vaccine. These receptor sequences come from a man aged 25 to 40 with glioma. Some clones in this sample may be carry-over from other donors' samples. Both conserved end residues are part of each CDR3. A D gene is named only where the DNA matches it firmly. Size values are once, few and many counts, or a class for expanded clones, and some rows have none.

>NA|TRBJ2-3|14|TRBV10-2|TRBD2
TGCGCCACCGGACTAGCGGGAGGGATGGATACGCAGTATTTT
CATGLAGGMDTQYF
>NA|TRBJ2-3|18|TRBV28|TRBD2
TGTGCCAGCAGTCCTCTAGCGGGAGGGCCCCTTCGCACAGATACGCAGTATTTT
CASSPLAGGPLRTDTQYF
>NA|TRBJ2-7|20|TRBV18|TRBD1
TGTGCCAGCTCACCACGTTCCTCGGACAGGGGGGCAGGGGGTCCCTACGAGCAGTACTTC
CASSPRSSDRGAGGPYEQYF
>NA|TRBJ2-7|12|TRBV30|TRBD2
TGTGCCTGGGGCGGCGGGGGTTACGAGCAGTACTTC
CAWGGGGYEQYF
>NA|TRBJ2-2|15|TRBV2|TRBD2
TGTGCCAGCAGTCGGACTAGCGGGGGGTCCGGGGAGCTGTTTTTT
CASSRTSGGSGELFF
>NA|TRBJ1-1|17|TRBV18|NA
TGTGCCAGCTCACCCCTCGGGGGGCCAGGACGGGGCACTGAAGCTTTCTTT
CASSPLGGPGRGTEAFF
>NA|TRBJ1-5|14|TRBV28|NA
TGTGCCACCCGGTGGGGCAAAATAAATCAGCCCCAGCATTTT
CATRWGKINQPQHF
>NA|TRBJ1-2|14|TRBV10-3|NA
TGTGCCATCAGTGAGTCGACTTTGTACTATGGCTACACCTTC
CAISESTLYYGYTF
>NA|TRBJ2-7|11|TRBV9|NA
TGTGCCAGCAGCGTAGGTAGCGAGCAGTACTTC
CASSVGSEQYF
>NA|TRBJ1-1|14|TRBV27|NA
TGTGCCAGCAGTTTAAGGCCCAGGGGCACTGAAGCTTTCTTT
CASSLRPRGTEAFF
>NA|TRBJ2-2|14|TRBV9|NA
TGTGCCAGCAGGTTAGACGGAAATGCCGGGGAGCTGTTTTTT
CASRLDGNAGELFF
>once|TRBJ2-5|15|TRBV6-6|NA
TGTGCCAGCAGCCACGGAGTCAGCGAGCAAGAGACCCAGTACTTC
CASSHGVSEQETQYF